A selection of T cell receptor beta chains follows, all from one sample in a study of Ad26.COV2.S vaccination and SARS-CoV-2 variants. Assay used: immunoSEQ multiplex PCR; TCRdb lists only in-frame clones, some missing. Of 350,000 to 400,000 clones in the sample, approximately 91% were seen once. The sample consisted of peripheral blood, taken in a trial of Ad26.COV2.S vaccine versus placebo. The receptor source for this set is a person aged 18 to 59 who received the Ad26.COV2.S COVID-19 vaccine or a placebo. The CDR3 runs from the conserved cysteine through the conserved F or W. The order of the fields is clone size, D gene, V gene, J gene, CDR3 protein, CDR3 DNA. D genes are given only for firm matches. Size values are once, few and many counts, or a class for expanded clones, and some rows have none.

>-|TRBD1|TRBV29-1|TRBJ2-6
CSVAGTGGSGANVLTF
TGCAGCGTAGCGGGGACAGGGGGTTCTGGGGCCAACGTCCTGACTTTC
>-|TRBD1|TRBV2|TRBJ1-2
CAGYRDRGNGNYGYTF
TGTGCCGGCTACCGGGACAGGGGGAACGGAAACTATGGCTACACCTTC
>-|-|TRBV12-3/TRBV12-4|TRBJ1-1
CASSLWGDSKAFF
TGTGCCAGCAGTTTGTGGGGAGACTCTAAAGCTTTCTTT
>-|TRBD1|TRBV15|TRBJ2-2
CATSRDPPGQGGNTGELFF
TGTGCCACCAGCAGAGATCCCCCCGGACAGGGGGGCAACACCGGGGAGCTGTTTTTT
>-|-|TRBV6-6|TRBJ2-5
CASSYSGAQAGTQYF
TGTGCCAGCAGTTACTCGGGGGCCCAGGCGGGGACCCAGTACTTC
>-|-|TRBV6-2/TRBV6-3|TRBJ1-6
CASSYSQSANPSAYNSPLHF
TGTGCCAGCAGTTACTCGCAGAGCGCAAATCCCAGCGCCTATAATTCACCCCTCCACTTT
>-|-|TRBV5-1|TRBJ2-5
CASSFRPLQAQETQYF
TGCGCCAGCAGCTTTCGACCCCTCCAAGCTCAAGAGACCCAGTACTTC
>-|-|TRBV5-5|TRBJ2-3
CASSSPGTTSTDTQYF
TGTGCCAGCAGCTCCCCGGGGACGACCTCCACAGATACGCAGTATTTT
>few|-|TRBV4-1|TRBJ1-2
CASSQVGKALGYTF
TGCGCCAGCAGCCAAGTAGGAAAGGCCCTGGGCTACACCTTC
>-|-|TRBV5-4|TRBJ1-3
CASSLAGLSSGNTIYF
TGTGCCAGCAGCTTGGCCGGACTGAGCTCTGGAAACACCATATATTTT
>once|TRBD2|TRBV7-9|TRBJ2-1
CASSYRTSGGNNEQFF
TGTGCCAGCAGCTACCGGACTAGCGGGGGAAACAATGAGCAGTTCTTC
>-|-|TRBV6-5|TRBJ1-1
CASSYDQGGHTEAFF
TGTGCCAGCAGTTACGATCAGGGAGGGCACACTGAAGCTTTCTTT
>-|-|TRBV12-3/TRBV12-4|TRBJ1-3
CASSKARGNTIYF
TGTGCCAGCAGCAAGGCGCGGGGGAACACCATATATTTT
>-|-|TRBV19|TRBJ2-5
CASSMGWKGQETQYF
TGTGCCAGTAGTATGGGCTGGAAGGGGCAAGAGACCCAGTACTTC
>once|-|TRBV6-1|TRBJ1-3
CASSESRLIPGNTIYF
TGTGCCAGCAGTGAAAGCAGGCTCATCCCAGGAAACACCATATATTTT
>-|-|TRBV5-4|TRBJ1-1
CASSLSLRAPEAFF
TGTGCCAGCAGCTTGAGTCTCCGGGCGCCTGAAGCTTTCTTT
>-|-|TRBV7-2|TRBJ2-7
CASSLVATYEQYF
TGTGCCAGCAGCTTAGTGGCTACCTACGAGCAGTACTTC
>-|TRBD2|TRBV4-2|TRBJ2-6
CASSQDGTRRSGANVLTF
TGTGCCAGCAGCCAAGACGGGACTAGGAGGTCTGGGGCCAACGTCCTGACTTTC
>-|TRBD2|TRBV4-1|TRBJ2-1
CASSQGLAGLFSYNEQFF
TGCGCCAGCAGCCAAGGACTAGCGGGGCTGTTCTCCTACAATGAGCAGTTCTTC
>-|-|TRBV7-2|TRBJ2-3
CASSRDRGALDTQYF
TGTGCCAGCAGCCGCGATCGGGGGGCTTTAGATACGCAGTATTTT
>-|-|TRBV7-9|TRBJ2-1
CASSLVGPASWEQFF
TGTGCCAGCAGCTTAGTAGGCCCTGCGTCATGGGAGCAGTTCTTC
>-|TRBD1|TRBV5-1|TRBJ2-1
CASSFSGQGASNEQFF
TGCGCCAGCAGCTTCTCGGGACAGGGGGCGTCCAATGAGCAGTTCTTC
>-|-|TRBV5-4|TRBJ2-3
CASSLGAGTQYF
TGTGCCAGCAGCTTGGGGGCGGGTACGCAGTATTTT
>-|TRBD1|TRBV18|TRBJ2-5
CASSPGSPPGQGGWKTQYF
TGTGCCAGCTCACCAGGGAGCCCCCCGGGACAGGGCGGTTGGAAGACCCAGTACTTC
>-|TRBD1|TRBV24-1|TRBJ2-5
CATSDLNTGGETQYF
TGTGCCACCAGTGATTTAAATACAGGGGGAGAGACCCAGTACTTC
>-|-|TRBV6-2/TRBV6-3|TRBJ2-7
CASSYSIMGPGYSYEQYF
TGTGCCAGCAGTTACTCGATAATGGGACCAGGGTACTCCTACGAGCAGTACTTC
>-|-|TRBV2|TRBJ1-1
CASSEEGRAVTEAFF
TGTGCCAGCAGTGAAGAGGGGAGGGCGGTCACTGAAGCTTTCTTT
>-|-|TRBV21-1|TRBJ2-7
CASSSQGYYEQYF
TGTGCCAGCAGCAGCCAGGGATACTACGAGCAGTACTTC
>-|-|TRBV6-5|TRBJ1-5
CASSYRSQGQPQHF
TGTGCCAGCAGTTACAGGTCTCAGGGTCAGCCCCAGCATTTT
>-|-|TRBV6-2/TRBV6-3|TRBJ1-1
CASSTPQGHTEAFF
TGTGCCAGCAGTACCCCCCAGGGGCACACTGAAGCTTTCTTT
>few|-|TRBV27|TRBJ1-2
CASIQKAVGYTF
TGTGCCAGCATCCAGAAGGCTGTCGGCTACACCTTC
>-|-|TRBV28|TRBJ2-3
CASSFPGTQYF
TGTGCCAGCAGTTTCCCCGGCACGCAGTATTTT
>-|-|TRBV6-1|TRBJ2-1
CASSDVTHPQGSAYNEQFF
TGTGCCAGCAGTGATGTCACCCACCCCCAGGGCTCTGCGTACAATGAGCAGTTCTTC
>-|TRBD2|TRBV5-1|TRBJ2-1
CASSPTSGGDTNEQFF
TGCGCCAGCTCCCCGACTAGCGGGGGCGACACCAATGAGCAGTTCTTC
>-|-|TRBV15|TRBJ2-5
CATSRDPEGILGKTQYF
TGTGCCACCAGCAGAGATCCGGAGGGGATCCTCGGGAAGACCCAGTACTTC